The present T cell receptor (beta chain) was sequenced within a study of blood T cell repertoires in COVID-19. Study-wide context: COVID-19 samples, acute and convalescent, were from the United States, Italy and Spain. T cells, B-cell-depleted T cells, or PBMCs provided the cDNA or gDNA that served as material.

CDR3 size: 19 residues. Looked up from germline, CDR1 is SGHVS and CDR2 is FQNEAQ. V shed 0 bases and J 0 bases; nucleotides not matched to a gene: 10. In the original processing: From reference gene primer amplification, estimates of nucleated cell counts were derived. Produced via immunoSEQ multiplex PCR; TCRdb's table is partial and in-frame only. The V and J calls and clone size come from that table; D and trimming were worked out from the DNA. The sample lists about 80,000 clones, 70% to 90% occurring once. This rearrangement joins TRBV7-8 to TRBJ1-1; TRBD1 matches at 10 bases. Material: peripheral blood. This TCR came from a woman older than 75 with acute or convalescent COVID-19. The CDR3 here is CASSLAHAGTGVMNTEAFF. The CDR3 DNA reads TGTGCCAGCAGCTTAGCGCATGCTGGGACAGGGGTGATGAACACTGAAGCTTTCTTT.